A single sample is the source of the 19 T cell receptor beta chains below, sequenced in a study of a mutant IDH1 vaccine in newly diagnosed glioma. Some clones are missing from TCRdb's copy, which holds only in-frame ones; the method was immunoSEQ multiplex PCR. The sample has 53,000 or so clones; around 80% are singletons. No antigen has been assigned to these receptors. The sample's time point: week 5, during vaccination. Every vaccine dose comprised 300 ug of mutant IDH1 20-mer peptide plus topical imiquimod. The sequences come from PBMCs, collected from a glioma patient whose treatment included an IDH1 peptide vaccine. These receptors came from a man aged 50 or older with glioma.

This clone was observed a few times. The chain combines TRBV30 with TRBJ1-3, with D possibly TRBD1 on 6 matching bases. The V end lost 3 bases, the J end lost 1 base, and 19 bases lay between the germline ends. CDR1 is GTSNPN, CDR2 SVGIG, per germline (reference sequence). This CDR3 region has 17 residues. The CDR3 protein is CAWSTPGGGLSGNTIYF. The CDR3 DNA sequence: TGTGCCTGGAGCACCCCTGGGGGGGGCTTATCTGGAAACACCATATATTTT.

The chain uses TRBV7-2 and TRBJ2-7; perhaps TRBD2 as D (5 bases). V was pared by 3 bases and J by 2 bases, with 14 bases between. Germline V gene data show CDR1 as SGHTA and CDR2 as FQGNSA. The CDR3 has 15 amino acids. CDR3 loop: CASSFEGQRAYEQYF. The CDR3 coding sequence is TGTGCCAGCAGCTTTGAGGGCCAAAGGGCCTACGAGCAGTACTTC. The entire variable domain, with the rest obtained from reference TRBV7-2 and TRBJ2-7, is as follows: GAGVSQSPSNKVTEKGKDVELRCDPISGHTALYWYRQSLGQGLEFLIYFQGNSAPDKSGLPSDRFSAERTGGSVSTLTIQRTQQEDSAVYLCASSFEGQRAYEQYFGPGTRLTVT.

This clone was found a few times. The chain has TRBV28 and TRBJ1-5; a possible D gene is TRBD1 (6 bases). V was shortened by 1 base and J by 3 bases, with 10 bases between the two germline ends. CDR1 MDHEN and CDR2 SYDVKM come from the germline V gene. The CDR3 contains 15 residues. The CDR3 DNA is TGTGCCAGCAGTTTATTCGGACAGCTCAATCAGCCCCAGCATTTT. It is translated as CASSLFGQLNQPQHF.

The V gene is TRBV18, the J gene TRBJ1-4, with 8 bases that match TRBD1. This CDR3 has 15 amino acids. In germline, CDR1 is KGHSH, CDR2 LQKENI. J gave up 9 bases and V 2 bases, and 8 bases lay outside the gene matches. The DNA for the CDR3 is TGTGCCAGCTCACCAATGAGGCAGGGGGCAAAAAAACTGTTTTTT. Protein sequence: CASSPMRQGAKKLFF.

The chain is built from TRBV19 and TRBJ1-1; no firm D call. From germline, CDR1 is LNHDA and CDR2 SQIVND (reference sequence). Trimming removed 5 bases from V and 1 base from J, with 5 bases in between. The CDR3 is 12 amino acids. The CDR3 DNA reads as TGTGCCAGTAGTTACAAGAACACTGAAGCTTTCTTT. Amino acid sequence: CASSYKNTEAFF.

This chain connects TRBV29-1 to TRBJ2-5; tentative D call: TRBD2 (6 bases). Trimming cost V 3 bases and J 5 bases, with 10 bases left between them. CDR3 length: 12 amino acids. Per the germline V gene, CDR1 is SQVTM and CDR2 is ANQGSEA. CDR3 bases: TGCAGCGTTGAGGGGACTGGGGAGACCCAGTACTTC. This encodes CSVEGTGETQYF.

This chain links TRBV19 with TRBJ1-2; the D gene is possibly TRBD1 (5 bases). With 7 bases removed from V and 4 bases from J, the gap between germline ends came to 22 bases. The V gene's germline CDR1 is LNHDA and CDR2 SQIVND (reference sequence). The CDR3 loop spans 16 amino acids. DNA for the CDR3: TGTGCCAGTACAATCCGGATGCAGGGAGGATCCTATGGCTACACCTTC. This gives the protein CASTIRMQGGSYGYTF.

The table lists this clone with a count of one. V gene TRBV5-1 combines with J gene TRBJ1-5, with 7 bases aligning to TRBD1. Germline loops: CDR1 SGHRS, CDR2 YFSETQ. V shed 4 bases and J 4 bases; nucleotides not matched to a gene: 5. The CDR3 has 14 residues. Here the CDR3 DNA reads TGCGCCAGCAGCGGGGGACAGCCTAATCAGCCCCAGCATTTT. Translation gives CASSGGQPNQPQHF.

The rearrangement uses TRBV30 and TRBJ2-1; D might be TRBD1 or TRBD2, each matching 6 bases. The CDR3 runs 15 residues. Trimming shortened V by 2 bases and J by 2 bases, and 13 bases separated the two germline ends. Germline V gene data show CDR1 as GTSNPN and CDR2 as SVGIG (reference sequence). CDR3 coding DNA: TGTGCCTGGAGTCTCCCCGGGGGCCCCTACAATGAGCAGTTCTTC. Encoded protein: CAWSLPGGPYNEQFF.

This chain uses TRBV27 with TRBJ1-2; D call uncertain. Trimming removed 5 bases from V and 7 bases from J, with 14 bases in between. The germline V gene has CDR1 MNHEY and CDR2 SMNVEV (reference sequence). There are 13 residues in the CDR3. CDR3 amino acids: CASSPAGIGGYTF. The CDR3 region has the DNA TGTGCCAGCAGTCCGGCGGGGATTGGTGGCTACACCTTC.

A few counts support this clone. This rearrangement joins TRBV4-2 to TRBJ2-7, with D perhaps being TRBD1 or TRBD2 (7 bases each). Germline V gene sequence: CDR1 LGHNA, CDR2 YNFKEQ. V was clipped by 4 bases and J by 4 bases, with 17 bases between them. CDR3 length: 15 residues. CDR3 DNA sequence: TGTGCCAGCAGCCGAGGGGGCGGGGGCGAATACGAGCAGTACTTC. It specifies CASSRGGGGEYEQYF.

V gene TRBV30 combines with J gene TRBJ2-7, with TRBD2 identical over 7 bases. This CDR3 is built from 16 residues. Per the germline V gene, CDR1 is GTSNPN and CDR2 is SVGIG (reference sequence). Trimming took 1 base from V and 0 from J; bases not matched to a gene: 9. CDR3 sequence: CAWSALWGGSSYEQYF. Written as DNA, the CDR3 is TGTGCCTGGAGTGCTCTATGGGGGGGAAGCTCCTACGAGCAGTACTTC.

The chain couples TRBV7-9 to TRBJ1-5; 7 nucleotides align to TRBD1. The CDR3 sequence is 12 residues long. Germline V gene lookup returns CDR1 SEHNR and CDR2 FQNEAQ (reference sequence). Losses at the gene ends were 5 bases for V and 5 bases for J; bases not matched to a gene: 0. For the CDR3, the DNA is TGTGCCAGCAGCCAGGGGGATCAGCCCCAGCATTTT. It encodes CASSQGDQPQHF.

The chain joins TRBV5-4 to TRBJ2-3; 8 nucleotides agree with TRBD2. Looked up from germline, CDR1 is SGHNT and CDR2 is YYREEE (reference sequence). The CDR3 is 15 residues long. V was pared by 2 bases and J by 4 bases, with 6 bases of the junction left unmatched. CDR3 region: CASSLNGGAPDTQYF. The CDR3 coding sequence is TGTGCCAGCAGCTTAAACGGGGGGGCACCAGATACGCAGTATTTT.

CDR3 bases: TGTGCCAGCAGTGTATCGGACAGGGAGTTGGGGGGTTTATCTGGAAACACCATATATTTT. Its translation is CASSVSDRELGGLSGNTIYF. The chain has TRBV6-4 and TRBJ1-3, with 8 positions matching TRBD1. The CDR3 loop spans 20 amino acids. The junction had 18 bases not matched to a gene; V was cut back by 4 bases and J by 1 base. Germline assignment: CDR1 MRHNA and CDR2 SNTAGT.

The V call is TRBV6-5, the J call TRBJ1-3; no clear D. There are 14 residues in the CDR3. The V end lost 2 bases, the J end lost 0 bases, and 5 bases lay between the germline ends. The germline CDR1 and CDR2 sequences are MNHEY and SVGAGI. CDR3 DNA: TGTGCCAGCAGTTACGGCAGCTCTGGAAACACCATATATTTT. Translation: CASSYGSSGNTIYF.

The chain has TRBV2 and TRBJ2-5, with 11 bases identical to TRBD1. With V trimmed by 8 bases and J by 5 bases, 1 base remained unmatched. The CDR3 sequence is 12 residues long. The V gene's germline CDR1 is SNHLY and CDR2 FYNNEI. In DNA form, the CDR3 reads TGTGCCAGCCGGGACAGGGGGGAGACCCAGTACTTC. The encoded protein is CASRDRGETQYF.

This clone was picked up one time. The chain employs TRBV6-1 and TRBJ1-2, with D hard to call. The length of the CDR3 is 13 residues. Germline assignment: CDR1 MNHNS and CDR2 SASEGT. The V and J ends lost 2 bases and 4 bases respectively, with 8 bases between them. CDR3 DNA sequence: TGTGCCAGCAGTGAAAGGCCACTCTATGGCTACACCTTC. It translates to CASSERPLYGYTF.

This chain links TRBV28 with TRBJ1-5, with 7 bases identical to TRBD1. CDR1 MDHEN and CDR2 SYDVKM come from the germline V gene. The CDR3 runs 13 residues. Trimming removed 6 bases from V and 4 bases from J; junction bases left unmatched: 3. The CDR3 coding sequence is TGTGCCAGCAGGGGACAGAGAAATCAGCCCCAGCATTTT. Translation: CASRGQRNQPQHF.